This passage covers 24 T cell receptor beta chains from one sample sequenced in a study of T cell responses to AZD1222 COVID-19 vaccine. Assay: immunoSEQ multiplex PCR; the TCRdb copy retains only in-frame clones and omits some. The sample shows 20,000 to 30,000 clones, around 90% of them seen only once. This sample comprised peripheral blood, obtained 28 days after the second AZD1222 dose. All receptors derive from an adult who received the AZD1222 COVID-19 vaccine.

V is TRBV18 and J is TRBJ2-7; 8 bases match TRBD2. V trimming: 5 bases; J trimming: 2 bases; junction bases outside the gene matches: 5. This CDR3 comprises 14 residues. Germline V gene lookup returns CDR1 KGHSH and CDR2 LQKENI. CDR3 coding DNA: TGTGCCAGCTCAAGGACTAGCCCGCCCTACGAGCAGTACTTC. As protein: CASSRTSPPYEQYF.

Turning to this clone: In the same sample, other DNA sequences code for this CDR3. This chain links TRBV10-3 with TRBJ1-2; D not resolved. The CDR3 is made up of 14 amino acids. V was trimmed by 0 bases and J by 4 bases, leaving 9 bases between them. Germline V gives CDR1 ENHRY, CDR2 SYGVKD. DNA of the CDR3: TGTGCCATCAGTGAGTCGGGAGGCTCCTATGGCTACACCTTC. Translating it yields CAISESGGSYGYTF.

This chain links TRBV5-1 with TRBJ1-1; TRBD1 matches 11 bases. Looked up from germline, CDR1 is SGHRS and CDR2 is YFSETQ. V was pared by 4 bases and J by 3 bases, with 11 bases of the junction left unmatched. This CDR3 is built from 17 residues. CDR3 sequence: CASSMPRTGGSYTEAFF. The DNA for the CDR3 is TGCGCCAGCAGCATGCCCCGGACAGGGGGCTCCTACACTGAAGCTTTCTTT.

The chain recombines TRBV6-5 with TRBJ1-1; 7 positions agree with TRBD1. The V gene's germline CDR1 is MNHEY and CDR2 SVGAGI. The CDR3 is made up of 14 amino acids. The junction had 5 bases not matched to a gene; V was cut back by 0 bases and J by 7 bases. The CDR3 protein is CASSYSTGASEAFF. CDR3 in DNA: TGTGCCAGCAGTTACTCAACAGGGGCGAGTGAAGCTTTCTTT.

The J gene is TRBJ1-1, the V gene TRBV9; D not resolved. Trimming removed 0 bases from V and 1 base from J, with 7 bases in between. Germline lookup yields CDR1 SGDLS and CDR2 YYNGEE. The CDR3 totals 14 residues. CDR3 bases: TGTGCCAGCAGCGTAGGAGGAGAGAACACTGAAGCTTTCTTT. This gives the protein CASSVGGENTEAFF.

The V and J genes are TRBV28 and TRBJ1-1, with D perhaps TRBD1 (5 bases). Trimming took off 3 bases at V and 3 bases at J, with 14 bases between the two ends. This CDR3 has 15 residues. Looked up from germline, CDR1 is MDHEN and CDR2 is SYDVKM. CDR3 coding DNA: TGTGCCAGCAGTTTCCCCCGGGGCGCCTACACTGAAGCTTTCTTT. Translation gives CASSFPRGAYTEAFF.

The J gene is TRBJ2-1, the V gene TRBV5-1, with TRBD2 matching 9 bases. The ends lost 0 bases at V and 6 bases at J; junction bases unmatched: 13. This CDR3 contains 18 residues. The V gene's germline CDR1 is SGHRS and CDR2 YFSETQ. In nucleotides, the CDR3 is TGCGCCAGCAGCTTGGACCCCCTGGCGGGGGGGCCGTTCAATGAGCAGTTCTTC. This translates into CASSLDPLAGGPFNEQFF.

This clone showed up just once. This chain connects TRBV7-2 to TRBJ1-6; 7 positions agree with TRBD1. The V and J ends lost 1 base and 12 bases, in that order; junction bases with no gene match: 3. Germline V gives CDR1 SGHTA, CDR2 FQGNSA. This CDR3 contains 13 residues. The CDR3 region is CASSLEGGRPLHF. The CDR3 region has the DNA TGTGCCAGCAGCTTAGAAGGGGGCAGACCCCTCCACTTT.

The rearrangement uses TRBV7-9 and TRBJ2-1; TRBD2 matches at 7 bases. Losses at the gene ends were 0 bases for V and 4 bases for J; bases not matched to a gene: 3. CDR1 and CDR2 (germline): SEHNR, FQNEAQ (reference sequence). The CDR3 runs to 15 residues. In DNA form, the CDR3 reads TGTGCCAGCAGCTTAGCGCGGGGGATTTACAATGAGCAGTTCTTC. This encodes CASSLARGIYNEQFF.

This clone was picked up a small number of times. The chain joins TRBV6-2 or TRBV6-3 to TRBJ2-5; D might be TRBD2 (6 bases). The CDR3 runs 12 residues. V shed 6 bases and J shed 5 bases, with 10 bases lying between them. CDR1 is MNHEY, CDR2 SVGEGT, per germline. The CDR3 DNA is TGTGCCAGCAGCCAGACTAGGGAGACCCAGTACTTC. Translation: CASSQTRETQYF.

CDR3 DNA sequence: TGTGCCAGCTGGGGAGGGGTTACAGCTGAAGCTTTCTTT. This translates into CASWGGVTAEAFF. J is TRBJ1-1 and V is TRBV6-5, with a weak D call TRBD1 (5 bases). Per the germline V gene, CDR1 is MNHEY and CDR2 is SVGAGI. V lost 8 bases to trimming and J lost 6 bases, with 16 bases between them. The CDR3 totals 13 residues.

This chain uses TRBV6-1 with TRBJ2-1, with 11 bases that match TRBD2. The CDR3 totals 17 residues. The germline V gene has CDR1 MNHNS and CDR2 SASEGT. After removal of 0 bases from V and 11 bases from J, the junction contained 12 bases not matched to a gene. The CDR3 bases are TGTGCCAGCAGTGAAGCGCGATTAGCGGGGGGGGGACTTCAGCAGTTCTTC. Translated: CASSEARLAGGGLQQFF.

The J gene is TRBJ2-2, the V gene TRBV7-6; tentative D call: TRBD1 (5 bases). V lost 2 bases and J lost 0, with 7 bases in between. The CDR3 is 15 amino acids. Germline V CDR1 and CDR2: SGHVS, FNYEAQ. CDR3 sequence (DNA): TGTGCCAGCAGCTTACAGGGAACGAACACCGGGGAGCTGTTTTTT. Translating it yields CASSLQGTNTGELFF.

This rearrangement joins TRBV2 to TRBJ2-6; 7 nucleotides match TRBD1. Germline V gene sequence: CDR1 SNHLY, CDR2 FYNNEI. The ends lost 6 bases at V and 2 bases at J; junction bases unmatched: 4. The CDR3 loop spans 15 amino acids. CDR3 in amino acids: CASSGQVTGANVLTF. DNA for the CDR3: TGTGCCAGCAGCGGACAGGTCACTGGGGCCAACGTCCTGACTTTC. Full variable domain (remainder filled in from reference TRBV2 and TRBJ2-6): EPEVTQTPSHQVTQMGQEVILRCVPISNHLYFYWYRQILGQKVEFLVSFYNNEISEKSEIFDDQFSVERPDGSNFTLKIRSTKLEDSAMYFCASSGQVTGANVLTFGAGSRLTVL.

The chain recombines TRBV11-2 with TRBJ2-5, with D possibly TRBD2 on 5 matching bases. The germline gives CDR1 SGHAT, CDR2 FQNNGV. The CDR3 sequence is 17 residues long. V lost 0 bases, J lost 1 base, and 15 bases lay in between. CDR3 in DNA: TGTGCCAGCAGCTTAGATCTTCTGCCGGACTTCCAAGAGACCCAGTACTTC. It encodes CASSLDLLPDFQETQYF.

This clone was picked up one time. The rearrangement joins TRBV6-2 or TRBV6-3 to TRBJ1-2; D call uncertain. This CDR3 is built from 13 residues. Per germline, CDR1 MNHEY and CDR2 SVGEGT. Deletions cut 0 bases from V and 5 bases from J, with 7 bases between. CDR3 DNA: TGTGCCAGCAGTTACTCGGAAGGGTATGGCTACACCTTC. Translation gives CASSYSEGYGYTF.

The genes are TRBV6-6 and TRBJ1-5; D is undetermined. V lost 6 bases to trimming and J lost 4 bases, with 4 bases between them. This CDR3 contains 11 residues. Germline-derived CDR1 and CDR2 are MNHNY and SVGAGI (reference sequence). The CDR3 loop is CASRGNQPQHF. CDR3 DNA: TGTGCCAGCAGGGGGAATCAGCCCCAGCATTTT.

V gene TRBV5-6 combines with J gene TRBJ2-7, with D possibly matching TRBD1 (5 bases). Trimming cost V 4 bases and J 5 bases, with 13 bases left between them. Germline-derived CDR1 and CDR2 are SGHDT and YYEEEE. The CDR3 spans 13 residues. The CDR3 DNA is TGTGCCAGCAGCGTAGACAGAGTGCACGAGCAGTACTTC. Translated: CASSVDRVHEQYF.

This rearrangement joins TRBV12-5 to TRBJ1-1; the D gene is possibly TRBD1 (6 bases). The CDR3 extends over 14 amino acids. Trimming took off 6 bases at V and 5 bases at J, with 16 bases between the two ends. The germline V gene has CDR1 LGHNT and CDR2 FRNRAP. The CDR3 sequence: CASGPHRAGTEAFF. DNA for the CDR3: TGTGCTAGTGGCCCTCACAGGGCAGGAACTGAAGCTTTCTTT.

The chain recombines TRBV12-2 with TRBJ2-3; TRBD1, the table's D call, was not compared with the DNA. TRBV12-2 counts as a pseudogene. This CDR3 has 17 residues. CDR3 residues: CASRLAGTGGSTDTQYF. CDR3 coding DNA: TGTGCAAGTCGCTTAGCGGGGACAGGGGGCTCTACAGATACGCAGTATTTT.

The CDR3 is CAISESRTYGYTF. The CDR3 DNA is TGTGCCATCAGTGAGTCGAGGACCTATGGCTACACCTTC. The chain uses TRBV10-3 and TRBJ1-2, with D uncertain. CDR1 is ENHRY and CDR2 is SYGVKD in the germline V gene. Between the trimmed V and J ends, which lost 0 bases and 4 bases, there was a span of 6 bases. This CDR3 has 13 amino acids.

CDR3 in DNA: TGCGCCAGCAGCTTGGCTGGGGAATGGCTCTACGAGCAGTACTTC. Residues: CASSLAGEWLYEQYF. The V and J genes are TRBV5-1 and TRBJ2-7; no reliable D call. From germline, CDR1 is SGHRS and CDR2 YFSETQ. With 0 bases removed from V and 3 bases from J, the gap between germline ends came to 13 bases. The CDR3 contains 15 residues. Supplemented by reference TRBV5-1 and TRBJ2-7, the full variable domain reads KAGVTQTPRYLIKTRGQQVTLSCSPISGHRSVSWYQQTPGQGLQFLFEYFSETQRNKGNFPGRFSGRQFSNSRSEMNVSTLELGDSALYLCASSLAGEWLYEQYFGPGTRLTVT.

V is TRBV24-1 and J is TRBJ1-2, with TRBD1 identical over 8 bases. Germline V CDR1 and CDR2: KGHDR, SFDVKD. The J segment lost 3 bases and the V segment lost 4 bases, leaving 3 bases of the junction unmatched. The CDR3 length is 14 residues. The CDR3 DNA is TGTGCCACCAGTGACCCGACAGGGGACTATGGCTACACCTTC. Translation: CATSDPTGDYGYTF.

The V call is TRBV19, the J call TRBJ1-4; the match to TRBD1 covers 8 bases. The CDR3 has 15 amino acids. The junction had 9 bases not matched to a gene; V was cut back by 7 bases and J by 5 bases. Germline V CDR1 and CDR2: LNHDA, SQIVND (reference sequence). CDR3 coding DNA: TGTGCCAGTAAGGGGACCAGGGGGCAAAATGAAAAACTGTTTTTT. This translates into CASKGTRGQNEKLFF.